The 3 T cell receptor beta chains reported below all come from one sample, sequenced in a study of blood T cell repertoires in COVID-19 (dated by TCRdb to between 2020 and 2021). Receptor libraries were prepared by the immunoSEQ multiplex PCR assay. TCRdb holds this immuneACCESS table with in-frame rearrangements only. Some clones are missing; in checked studies, unresolved V genes explain under half, and the rest has no known cause. Counted in this sample were 120,000 or so clones; over 80% of them appeared once. The ten largest clones represent roughly 29% of the sample. The sequenced material came from peripheral blood. The source is a woman aged 70 to 79 with acute or convalescent COVID-19.

In its sample, this clone was seen a few times. This chain joins TRBV7-2 and TRBJ1-5; D remains ambiguous. The CDR3 extends over 12 amino acids. Germline values: CDR1 SGHTA, CDR2 FQGNSA. Deletions cut 4 bases from V and 3 bases from J, with 4 bases between. The CDR3, as DNA: TGTGCCAGCAGCTCGTTCAATCAGCCCCAGCATTTT. This encodes CASSSFNQPQHF.

The chain employs TRBV11-2 and TRBJ2-7; D ambiguous. There are 14 residues in the CDR3. V was trimmed by 5 bases and J by 7 bases, leaving 18 bases between them. Germline V gene lookup returns CDR1 SGHAT and CDR2 FQNNGV. The chain's CDR3 is CASSPLWSLLEQYF. In nucleotides, the CDR3 is TGTGCCAGCAGCCCCTTGTGGAGTCTCCTAGAGCAGTACTTC. The full variable domain, in which reference TRBV11-2 and TRBJ2-7 provide the parts outside the CDR3, is EAGVAQSPRYKIIEKRQSVAFWCNPISGHATLYWYQQILGQGPKLLIQFQNNGVVDDSQLPKDRFSAERLKGVDSTLKIQPAKLEDSAVYLCASSPLWSLLEQYFGPGTRLTVT.

The chain uses TRBV29-1 and TRBJ1-1; 11 bases are a match to TRBD1. J lost 3 bases, V lost 7 bases, and 10 bases had no gene match. The germline gives CDR1 SQVTM, CDR2 ANQGSEA. The CDR3 totals 15 residues. The CDR3 here is CSADGDRGEYTEAFF. Here the CDR3 DNA reads TGCAGCGCGGATGGGGACAGGGGGGAGTACACTGAAGCTTTCTTT.